This T cell receptor beta chain emerged from a study of CD8 T cells in ankylosing spondylitis listed by TCRdb under 2017. Regarding the study in general: The study profiled T cell receptor beta repertoires in healthy donors and ankylosing spondylitis patients to find disease-linked TCR variants. In total, the full study cohort was made up of nearly 110 healthy donors and approximately 27 ankylosing spondylitis patients. Peripheral blood samples were taken, and synovial fluid was additionally collected from ankylosing spondylitis patients. The paper's findings and limits, for the study overall: The disease-linked clones were reported as significantly enriched in matched synovial fluid samples from ankylosing spondylitis patients. A TCR beta motif made up of several highly homologous amino acid variants appeared to be characteristic of blood from ankylosing spondylitis patients. Some motif variants were previously reported in synovial fluid and blood of reactive arthritis patients, suggesting common disease-initiation mechanisms. In peripheral blood, the disease-linked clones were found at relatively low frequencies and had a CD8+ phenotype.

Sequencing relied on an Illumina HiSeq 2500. Quantitative 5'-RACE with molecular barcodes was the method used to prepare the TCR beta libraries. In the source study's methods: Disease-linked TCR variants were identified with a new computational method built on a probabilistic model of VDJ rearrangement. The public reads were reprocessed in TCRdb via fastp at Q25 and MiXCR, keeping in-frame beta chains. Under each unique CDR3 protein, matching rows form one entry showing the most common genes and DNA. The V and J calls come from TCRdb's annotation, not from the publication. In this sample the table shows around 540,000 distinct CDR3 sequences, about 13% of which occur a single time. Approximately 6.2% of the sample is in the top ten clones. CDR1 and CDR2 (KGHSH, LQKENI) derive from the germline V gene. For this chain, trimming is 4 bases at the V end and 3 bases at the J end, and the number of junction bases without a gene match is 3. The CDR3 contains 13 residues, cysteine and valine counted. This entry keeps only the CDR3 DNA: 39 bases, framed from base 1.

Note on this clonotype: Its antigen has not been determined. Qualities for individual bases were not recorded, and no much larger clone is one base off.

The receptor's source is a male donor with ankylosing spondylitis. The rearrangement combines TRBV18 with TRBJ2-7, with 7 middle bases fitting TRBD1. Material: blood, either unsorted or a sorted T cell fraction (not recorded which). For the CDR3, the sequence is CASSQTGNYEQYV. The nucleotide sequence is TGTGCCAGCTCACAGACAGGGAACTACGAGCAGTACGTC.